These 21 T cell receptor beta chains were sequenced from one sample in a study of OX40 agonist ivuxolimab in advanced cancers. Library method: the immunoSEQ multiplex PCR assay. The immuneACCESS repertoire file appears here via TCRdb, limited to in-frame rearrangements. These files lack a portion of the clones; in checked studies, under half of the deficit traces to unresolved V genes, and the cause of the others is not known. Here the sample has approximately 120,000 clones; around 93% occur a single time. The ten largest clones represent around 0.81% of the sample. The sequences come from CD4+ or CD8+ T cells sorted from blood, collected in a trial of the OX40 agonist ivuxolimab. The source is an adult with an advanced solid tumor such as melanoma, head and neck, liver or kidney cancer.

The V gene is TRBV6-1, the J gene TRBJ2-7; 7 positions match TRBD2. The CDR3 has 14 residues. Germline V gene lookup returns CDR1 MNHNS and CDR2 SASEGT. Germline trimming cut 6 bases from V and 4 bases from J; bases unmatched to any gene: 9. CDR3 nucleotide sequence: TGTGCCAGCAGGGACCGGGGGGTCCGGTACGAGCAGTACTTC. Translated, it gives CASRDRGVRYEQYF.

The chain is built from TRBV19 and TRBJ1-5; D is uncertain. Trimming took 7 bases from V and 5 from J, leaving 12 bases between them. The CDR3 contains 13 residues. CDR1 and CDR2 from the germline V gene are LNHDA and SQIVND (reference sequence). The CDR3 sequence: CASTGRWDQPQHF. The DNA of the CDR3 is TGTGCCAGTACGGGTAGGTGGGATCAGCCCCAGCATTTT.

The chain carries TRBV11-2 and TRBJ1-1, with D uncertain. The CDR3 consists of 14 residues. Germline V gene lookup returns CDR1 SGHAT and CDR2 FQNNGV. Between the trimmed V and J ends, which lost 4 bases and 2 bases, there was a span of 11 bases. CDR3 DNA: TGTGCCAGCAGCTCTTCCGACGGTAACACTGAAGCTTTCTTT. Protein product: CASSSSDGNTEAFF.

The chain couples TRBV2 to TRBJ1-3, with D possibly matching TRBD1 (6 bases). Germline V gene data show CDR1 as SNHLY and CDR2 as FYNNEI. This CDR3 has 15 amino acids. The V end was cut by 5 bases, the J end by 0 bases, with 11 bases between. The chain's CDR3 is CASSSNRVSGNTIYF. CDR3 nucleotides: TGTGCCAGCAGTAGTAACAGGGTCTCTGGAAACACCATATATTTT.

This clone was detected only a few times. The CDR3 region has the DNA TGTGCCAGCGGGACACTCGGCTATGGCTACACCTTC. It yields the protein CASGTLGYGYTF. The chain combines TRBV27 with TRBJ1-2; D is possibly TRBD1 (6 bases). Germline values: CDR1 MNHEY, CDR2 SMNVEV (reference sequence). Trimming took off 8 bases at V and 4 bases at J, with 11 bases between the two ends. This CDR3 has 12 residues.

The chain carries TRBV27 and TRBJ2-7, with 8 bases fitting TRBD1. This CDR3 has 14 residues. Germline values: CDR1 MNHEY, CDR2 SMNVEV (reference sequence). Losses at the gene ends were 4 bases for V and 4 bases for J; bases not matched to a gene: 6. The CDR3: CASSSTGAPYEQYF. The CDR3 DNA sequence: TGTGCCAGCAGTTCGACAGGGGCCCCTTACGAGCAGTACTTC.

The rearrangement uses TRBV11-2 and TRBJ2-3; 10 positions agree with TRBD2. The CDR3 sequence is 17 residues long. J lost 8 bases, V lost 2 bases, and 13 bases had no gene match. Germline loops: CDR1 SGHAT, CDR2 FQNNGV. The CDR3 spells CASSLTRVAGGVGTQYF. CDR3 nucleotide sequence: TGTGCCAGCAGCTTAACGAGGGTAGCGGGAGGCGTAGGTACGCAGTATTTT.

This clone has just one count. The rearrangement joins TRBV30 to TRBJ2-6, with D unclear. V was pared by 0 bases and J by 0 bases, with 18 bases between. The CDR3 length is 19 residues. The germline CDR1 and CDR2 sequences are GTSNPN and SVGIG (reference sequence). The chain's CDR3 is CAWSVFGQRSFSGANVLTF. The CDR3 nucleotides are TGTGCCTGGAGTGTCTTCGGGCAGAGATCTTTCTCTGGGGCCAACGTCCTGACTTTC.

V is TRBV7-9 and J is TRBJ1-2; TRBD1 matches 7 bases. CDR3 length: 15 residues. The junction had 12 bases not matched to a gene; V was cut back by 5 bases and J by 6 bases. CDR1 and CDR2 from the germline V gene are SEHNR and FQNEAQ (reference sequence). CDR3 residues: CASSPFTGDGHGYTF. CDR3 nucleotides: TGTGCCAGCAGCCCGTTTACAGGGGATGGGCATGGCTACACCTTC.

The V and J genes are TRBV28 and TRBJ2-1, with TRBD2 identical over 7 bases. The V gene end was trimmed by 5 bases and the J gene end by 6 bases; junction bases not matched to a gene: 7. The CDR3 is 14 amino acids. Germline CDR1 is MDHEN and CDR2 is SYDVKM. The CDR3 reads CASSPRLASNEQFF. CDR3 DNA: TGTGCCAGCAGTCCCCGACTAGCCTCCAATGAGCAGTTCTTC.

V gene TRBV19 combines with J gene TRBJ1-5; D call uncertain. The CDR3 covers 15 residues. Germline CDR1 and CDR2: LNHDA and SQIVND (reference sequence). The ends were cut back, 11 bases at V and 0 bases at J, with 17 bases in the middle. Here the CDR3 reads CASSQGGISNQPQHF. In DNA form, the CDR3 reads TGTGCCTCTTCCCAAGGCGGGATTAGCAATCAGCCCCAGCATTTT.

The CDR3 protein is CASSSYRKNEKLFF. The CDR3 DNA follows: TGTGCCAGCAGCTCCTACAGAAAGAATGAAAAACTGTTTTTT. This chain links TRBV7-2 with TRBJ1-4; D is unclear. The CDR3 extends over 14 amino acids. V lost 4 bases and J 5 bases, leaving 11 bases between the germline ends. The germline CDR1 and CDR2 sequences are SGHTA and FQGNSA.

The gene calls are TRBV9 and TRBJ2-1, with a weak D call TRBD2 (7 bases). Germline CDR1 and CDR2: SGDLS and YYNGEE. The CDR3 is made up of 16 amino acids. V gave up 4 bases and J gave up 4 bases, with 18 bases separating them. In DNA form, the CDR3 reads TGTGCCAGCAGCTCGAGCGGGACAATGACTTACAATGAGCAGTTCTTC. Translated, it gives CASSSSGTMTYNEQFF.

This rearrangement joins TRBV28 to TRBJ2-7; no reliable D call. This CDR3 has 11 residues. Trimming left V 4 bases short and J 4 bases short, with 5 bases between. Germline loops: CDR1 MDHEN, CDR2 SYDVKM. The CDR3 loop is CASSSGYEQYF. The CDR3 DNA reads TGTGCCAGCAGTTCAGGTTACGAGCAGTACTTC.

The chain carries TRBV28 and TRBJ1-5; TRBD1 matches 9 bases. Germline V gene lookup returns CDR1 MDHEN and CDR2 SYDVKM. This CDR3 region has 19 residues. V lost 7 bases to trimming and J lost 0 bases; unmatched junction nucleotides: 16. The CDR3 DNA sequence: TGTGCCAGCACCGATACTACCCAATTACAGGGGGCTAGCAATCAGCCCCAGCATTTT. Residues: CASTDTTQLQGASNQPQHF.

The chain carries TRBV5-5 and TRBJ1-4; D unresolved. This CDR3 is built from 12 residues. Germline V lookup: CDR1 SGHKS, CDR2 YYEKEE (reference sequence). The V end lost 2 bases, the J end lost 8 bases, and 7 bases lay between the germline ends. The CDR3 sequence: CASSFGGEKLFF. The CDR3 DNA reads as TGTGCCAGCAGCTTTGGAGGGGAAAAACTGTTTTTT.

The chain links TRBV5-1 to TRBJ2-1, with 9 nucleotides matching TRBD2. Germline V gene lookup returns CDR1 SGHRS and CDR2 YFSETQ. The CDR3 consists of 17 residues. Trimming at V came to 2 bases and at J to 4 bases, leaving 10 bases not matched to a gene. The DNA for the CDR3 is TGCGCCAGCAGCTTTACGCCTAGCGGGGCTATTTACAATGAGCAGTTCTTC. Its protein product is CASSFTPSGAIYNEQFF.

V gene TRBV2 combines with J gene TRBJ1-5; unclear D gene. Looked up from germline, CDR1 is SNHLY and CDR2 is FYNNEI. V was shortened by 3 bases and J by 1 base, with 7 bases between the two germline ends. This CDR3 has 14 residues. As DNA, the CDR3 is TGTGCCAGCAGTGACAGTTCGAGCAATCAGCCCCAGCATTTT. Translated, it gives CASSDSSSNQPQHF.

V gene TRBV6-1 combines with J gene TRBJ1-4, with D possibly matching TRBD1 (5 bases). CDR1 and CDR2 from the germline V gene are MNHNS and SASEGT. V lost 1 base and J 0 bases, leaving 27 bases between the germline ends. The CDR3 runs to 22 residues. The CDR3 reads CASSEVRPFRTGLTSTNEKLFF. In DNA form, the CDR3 reads TGTGCCAGCAGTGAAGTTCGGCCATTTCGAACAGGACTAACATCAACTAATGAAAAACTGTTTTTT.

The chain uses TRBV18 and TRBJ1-1; 8 bases are a match to TRBD1. The junction had 14 bases not matched to a gene; V was cut back by 6 bases and J by 5 bases. The germline gives CDR1 KGHSH, CDR2 LQKENI. CDR3 length: 16 residues. The CDR3 DNA reads TGTGCCAGCTCTCCAGGGGGCGACAGGGTTACGACTGAAGCTTTCTTT. It is translated as CASSPGGDRVTTEAFF.

The genes are TRBV6-5 and TRBJ2-7; a weak D match, TRBD1 (5 bases). With 6 bases removed from V and 0 bases from J, the gap between germline ends came to 15 bases. The CDR3 is 15 amino acids. Germline CDR1 MNHEY, CDR2 SVGAGI. CDR3: CASSPGRVLSYEQYF. The CDR3 bases are TGTGCCAGCAGCCCCGGCAGGGTTCTCTCCTACGAGCAGTACTTC.